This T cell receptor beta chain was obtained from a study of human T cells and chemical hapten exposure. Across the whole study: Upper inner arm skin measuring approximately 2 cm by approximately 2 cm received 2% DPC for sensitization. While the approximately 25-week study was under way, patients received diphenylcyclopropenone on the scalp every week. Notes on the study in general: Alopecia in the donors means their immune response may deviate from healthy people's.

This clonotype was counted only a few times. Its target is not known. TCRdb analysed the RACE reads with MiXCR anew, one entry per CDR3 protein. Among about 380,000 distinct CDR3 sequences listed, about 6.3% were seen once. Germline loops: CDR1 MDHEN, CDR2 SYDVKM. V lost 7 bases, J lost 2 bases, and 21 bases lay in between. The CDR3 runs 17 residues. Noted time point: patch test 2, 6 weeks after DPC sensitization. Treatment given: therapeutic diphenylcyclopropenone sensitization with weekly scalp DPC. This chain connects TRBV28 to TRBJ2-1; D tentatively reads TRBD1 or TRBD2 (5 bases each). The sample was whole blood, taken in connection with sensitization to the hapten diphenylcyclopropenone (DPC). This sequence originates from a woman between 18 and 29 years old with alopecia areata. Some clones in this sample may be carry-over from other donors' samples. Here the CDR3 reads CASTDRGWGTAYNEQFF. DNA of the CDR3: TGTGCCAGCACCGATAGGGGTTGGGGGACGGCCTACAATGAGCAGTTCTTC.